The 28 T cell receptor beta chains below come from one sample, sequenced in a study of T cell responses to AZD1222 COVID-19 vaccine. Data came from immunoSEQ multiplex PCR; TCRdb stores just in-frame clones and leaves some out. The table records over 80,000 clones, 91% of them present only once. The sample in question was peripheral blood, obtained 28 days after the second AZD1222 dose. The receptors stem from an adult who received the AZD1222 COVID-19 vaccine.

This chain uses TRBV15 with TRBJ1-2; D is possibly TRBD1 (6 bases). The V gene's germline CDR1 is LNHNV and CDR2 YYDKDF (reference sequence). Trimming pared 1 base from V and 3 bases from J, leaving 12 bases between. This CDR3 has 15 residues. In DNA, the CDR3 is TGTGCCACCAGCAGAGGGTGGGGGCCGGACTATGGCTACACCTTC. It codes for CATSRGWGPDYGYTF.

V usage is TRBV3-1 (or the pseudogene TRBV3-2) and J usage is TRBJ1-2; tentatively, D is TRBD1 (5 bases). The ends were cut back, 6 bases at V and 5 bases at J, with 16 bases in the middle. This CDR3 spans 14 amino acids. CDR1 LGHDT and CDR2 YNNKEL come from the germline V gene (reference sequence). DNA for the CDR3: TGTGCCAGCAGTAGAGAGCGGGGACTATATGGCTACACCTTC. This encodes CASSRERGLYGYTF.

The chain has TRBV5-4 and TRBJ2-5; 9 positions agree with TRBD1. This CDR3 region has 13 residues. Looked up from germline, CDR1 is SGHNT and CDR2 is YYREEE (reference sequence). The ends lost 6 bases at V and 5 bases at J; junction bases unmatched: 5. CDR3 DNA: TGTGCCAGCAACTATGACAGGGGGGAGACCCAGTACTTC. This encodes CASNYDRGETQYF.

This rearrangement joins TRBV7-9 to TRBJ1-6; D uncertain. The CDR3 extends over 16 amino acids. Per germline, CDR1 SEHNR and CDR2 FQNEAQ (reference sequence). With 4 bases removed from V and 6 bases from J, the gap between germline ends came to 16 bases. The CDR3, as DNA: TGTGCCAGCAGCTCCCTCTTGGGTTTCCCTAATTCACCCCTCCACTTT. Amino acids: CASSSLLGFPNSPLHF.

The chain recombines TRBV4-1 with TRBJ2-2; D is ambiguous. CDR1 and CDR2 (germline): MGHRA, YSYEKL. The length of the CDR3 is 18 residues. Trimming cost V 0 bases and J 4 bases, with 18 bases left between them. The DNA of the CDR3 is TGCGCCAGCAGCCAAGACCTAAGTGACCCACGCGGCACCGGGGAGCTGTTTTTT. It specifies CASSQDLSDPRGTGELFF.

DNA of the CDR3: TGTGCCAGCAGTTACCAGTCTAGCGGTACCTACGAGCAGTACTTC. Its translation is CASSYQSSGTYEQYF. The chain joins TRBV6-5 to TRBJ2-7; 7 bases are shared with TRBD2. Germline CDR1 reads MNHEY; CDR2 reads SVGAGI. This CDR3 comprises 15 residues. V trimming: 2 bases; J trimming: 2 bases; junction bases outside the gene matches: 6.

The chain is built from TRBV5-8 and TRBJ2-7; 9 nucleotides line up with TRBD1. Germline V gives CDR1 SGHTS, CDR2 YDEGEE. The CDR3 is 15 amino acids. J lost 2 bases, V lost 4 bases, and 7 bases had no gene match. Written as DNA, the CDR3 is TGTGCCAGCAGCCACGGGACAGGGTCCACCTACGAGCAGTACTTC. Translating it yields CASSHGTGSTYEQYF.

V is TRBV29-1 and J is TRBJ1-4; a weak D match, TRBD1 (5 bases). CDR1 is SQVTM and CDR2 is ANQGSEA in the germline V gene. This CDR3 is built from 15 residues. V was trimmed by 5 bases and J by 4 bases, leaving 17 bases between them. The chain's CDR3 is CSVSQSPGGNEKLFF. For the CDR3, the DNA is TGCAGCGTTTCTCAGTCCCCCGGGGGTAATGAAAAACTGTTTTTT.

The V and J genes are TRBV16 and TRBJ2-3; D remains ambiguous. Germline CDR1 is KGHSY and CDR2 is FQNENV. The ends were cut back, 5 bases at V and 9 bases at J, with 15 bases in the middle. The CDR3 contains 13 residues. CDR3 DNA sequence: TGTGCCAGCAGCACTACCTCAGGTGGGACGCAGTATTTT. Its translation: CASSTTSGGTQYF.

This chain links TRBV7-2 with TRBJ2-7; D remains ambiguous. This CDR3 is built from 14 residues. The germline gives CDR1 SGHTA, CDR2 FQGNSA. V lost 5 bases and J lost 1, with 12 bases in between. The CDR3, as DNA: TGTGCCAGCAGCCCAGTGGGGAATTCCTACGAGCAGTACTTC. Protein: CASSPVGNSYEQYF. The variable domain in full, with the rest retrieved from reference TRBV7-2 and TRBJ2-7, is GAGVSQSPSNKVTEKGKDVELRCDPISGHTALYWYRQSLGQGLEFLIYFQGNSAPDKSGLPSDRFSAERTGGSVSTLTIQRTQQEDSAVYLCASSPVGNSYEQYFGPGTRLTVT.

The chain is built from TRBV28 and TRBJ2-2, with D perhaps TRBD2 (5 bases). The CDR3 consists of 15 residues. The V end was cut by 5 bases, the J end by 6 bases, with 16 bases between. Germline assignment: CDR1 MDHEN and CDR2 SYDVKM. CDR3 bases: TGTGCCAGCAGTCCGTACATCATCGGGGCCGGGGAGCTGTTTTTT. Amino acids: CASSPYIIGAGELFF.

The V call is TRBV6-5, the J call TRBJ2-2, with D unresolved. Trimming removed 6 bases at V and 6 bases at J, with 11 bases between. CDR1 is MNHEY and CDR2 is SVGAGI in the germline V gene. The CDR3 runs 13 residues. The CDR3 DNA is TGTGCCAGCAGGGACCCGACGCCCGGGGAGCTGTTTTTT. It encodes CASRDPTPGELFF.

The V call is TRBV19, the J call TRBJ2-1; the D gene is possibly TRBD1 (6 bases). Germline V gives CDR1 LNHDA, CDR2 SQIVND (reference sequence). The CDR3 totals 13 residues. Trimming left V 6 bases short and J 4 bases short, with 10 bases between. The CDR3 loop reads CASRPDRYNEQFF. CDR3 nucleotide sequence: TGTGCCAGTAGACCGGACAGATACAATGAGCAGTTCTTC.

This chain connects TRBV28 to TRBJ2-7, with 11 bases lining up with TRBD1. There are 15 residues in the CDR3. CDR1 and CDR2 (germline): MDHEN, SYDVKM. V was pared by 6 bases and J by 2 bases, with 6 bases of the junction left unmatched. The CDR3 nucleotides are TGTGCCAGCAGCCGGACAGGGGGCTCCCCCTACGAGCAGTACTTC. This translates into CASSRTGGSPYEQYF. Full variable domain (outside the CDR3, taken from reference TRBV28 and TRBJ2-7): DVKVTQSSRYLVKRTGEKVFLECVQDMDHENMFWYRQDPGLGLRLIYFSYDVKMKEKGDIPEGYSVSREKKERFSLILESASTNQTSMYLCASSRTGGSPYEQYFGPGTRLTVT.

The chain employs TRBV9 and TRBJ2-7; 8 bases are a match to TRBD2. This CDR3 contains 15 residues. From germline, CDR1 is SGDLS and CDR2 YYNGEE. V lost 0 bases to trimming and J lost 1 base; unmatched junction nucleotides: 3. CDR3 nucleotides: TGTGCCAGCAGCGTAGCGGCGGGGGGATCCTACGAGCAGTACTTC. Translation: CASSVAAGGSYEQYF.

This sequence joins TRBV9 and TRBJ2-1; TRBD2 matches at 11 bases. The germline CDR1 and CDR2 sequences are SGDLS and YYNGEE. The V and J ends lost 4 bases and 4 bases, in that order; junction bases with no gene match: 4. The CDR3 extends over 15 amino acids. CDR3 in amino acids: CASSRTSGLYNEQFF. DNA of the CDR3: TGTGCCAGCAGCCGGACTAGCGGGCTATACAATGAGCAGTTCTTC.

V usage is TRBV29-1 and J usage is TRBJ2-3; D gene ambiguous. Germline lookup yields CDR1 SQVTM and CDR2 ANQGSEA. Trimming left V 4 bases short and J 4 bases short, with 9 bases between. The CDR3 contains 12 residues. CDR3 loop: CSVVVGADTQYF. CDR3 sequence (DNA): TGCAGCGTTGTTGTTGGCGCAGATACGCAGTATTTT.

The rearrangement uses TRBV19 and TRBJ2-1, with 11 bases identical to TRBD2. The CDR3 is 15 residues long. With 5 bases clipped from V and 8 bases from J, the junction kept 8 bases outside the gene matches. CDR1 LNHDA and CDR2 SQIVND come from the germline V gene (reference sequence). CDR3 region: CASSFGLAGGYEQFF. CDR3 bases: TGTGCCAGTAGTTTTGGTCTAGCGGGAGGTTATGAGCAGTTCTTC.

This chain uses TRBV7-9 with TRBJ1-1; 8 nucleotides agree with TRBD1. CDR3 length: 15 residues. Trimming took 5 bases from V and 3 from J; bases not matched to a gene: 8. CDR1 is SEHNR, CDR2 FQNEAQ, per germline (reference sequence). CDR3 residues: CASSPLQGVDTEAFF. The CDR3 coding sequence is TGTGCCAGCAGCCCCTTACAGGGGGTGGACACTGAAGCTTTCTTT.

The J gene is TRBJ1-4, the V gene TRBV6-2 or TRBV6-3; D unresolved. The germline gives CDR1 MNHEY, CDR2 SVGEGT. The CDR3 extends over 16 amino acids. V lost 2 bases to trimming and J lost 0 bases, with 10 bases between them. CDR3 coding DNA: TGTGCCAGCAGTTACCCGGGCGGACCAACTAATGAAAAACTGTTTTTT. Residues: CASSYPGGPTNEKLFF.

The V gene is TRBV18, the J gene TRBJ2-1; the D call may be TRBD1 or TRBD2 (6 bases each). The V end was cut by 1 base, the J end by 5 bases, with 9 bases between. The germline CDR1 and CDR2 sequences are KGHSH and LQKENI. The CDR3 covers 14 residues. This CDR3 reads CASSPRGANNEQFF. CDR3 DNA: TGTGCCAGCTCACCACGGGGGGCCAACAATGAGCAGTTCTTC.

The chain joins TRBV18 to TRBJ1-1; no reliable D call. This CDR3 contains 13 residues. Per the germline V gene, CDR1 is KGHSH and CDR2 is LQKENI. The ends were cut back, 6 bases at V and 1 base at J, with 9 bases in the middle. CDR3 loop: CASSGGPNTEAFF. The CDR3 DNA reads TGTGCCAGCTCCGGAGGGCCGAACACTGAAGCTTTCTTT.

This chain uses TRBV4-3 with TRBJ2-1; the D is unclear. The ends were cut back, 1 base at V and 7 bases at J, with 2 bases in the middle. Per the germline V gene, CDR1 is LGHNA and CDR2 is YSLEER. The CDR3 totals 11 residues. The CDR3 bases are TGCGCCAGCAGCCAAGGTAATGAGCAGTTCTTC. It specifies CASSQGNEQFF.

The chain employs TRBV12-3 or TRBV12-4 and TRBJ1-4; 8 bases agree with TRBD1. V trimming: 6 bases; J trimming: 8 bases; junction bases outside the gene matches: 5. This CDR3 spans 13 amino acids. CDR3 protein: CASRTYRGEKLFF. The CDR3 nucleotides read TGTGCCAGCAGGACATACAGGGGGGAAAAACTGTTTTTT.

This clone was detected only once. The genes are TRBV6-1 and TRBJ1-1, with D hard to call. The CDR3 consists of 13 residues. Germline-derived CDR1 and CDR2 are MNHNS and SASEGT. Deletions cut 3 bases from V and 6 bases from J, with 11 bases between. The CDR3 loop reads CASSEGRTAEAFF. CDR3 in DNA: TGTGCCAGCAGTGAGGGAAGAACAGCTGAAGCTTTCTTT.

This clone was recorded only once. J is TRBJ2-7 and V is TRBV10-2; D not resolved. V shed 8 bases and J shed 5 bases, with 7 bases lying between them. Germline lookup yields CDR1 WSHSY and CDR2 SAAADI. The CDR3 contains 10 residues. CDR3 sequence: CASYSNEQYF. The CDR3 DNA reads TGCGCCAGCTATTCGAACGAGCAGTACTTC.

The V call is TRBV7-6, the J call TRBJ2-1, with D perhaps TRBD1 or TRBD2 (5 bases each). Trimming pared 3 bases from V and 1 base from J, leaving 10 bases between. In germline, CDR1 is SGHVS, CDR2 FNYEAQ. There are 15 residues in the CDR3. The CDR3 DNA is TGTGCCAGCAGCTTTGGGGGTGATTCCTACAATGAGCAGTTCTTC. It codes for CASSFGGDSYNEQFF.

The V call is TRBV3-1 (or the pseudogene TRBV3-2), the J call TRBJ2-3; D is unresolved. The CDR3 sequence is 12 residues long. Germline CDR1 reads LGHDT; CDR2 reads YNNKEL (reference sequence). The germline V and J ends were trimmed by 1 base and 4 bases, with 3 bases remaining between them. The DNA for the CDR3 is TGTGCCAGCAGCCAAGGCCCAGATACGCAGTATTTT. This sequence encodes CASSQGPDTQYF.